This TCR beta chain appears in the sequencing data of a study of cytomegalovirus exposure and HLA in healthy donors. Study observations and caveats: Most likely, a cluster of highly shared sequence variants arose as a sequencing artifact. Later findings reportedly placed an Asian-associated ancestry cluster below the approximately 670-donor mean for N-insertions. Highest at DRB1 and lowest at HLA-C, TCR association rates differed among HLA loci in a later analysis. Within an earlier analysis, most TCR beta V segments proved productive either about 87% or about 30% of the time.

With 60 Vbeta and 13 Jbeta primers, the PCR was carried out. TCRdb keeps only in-frame clones here, not all; method: immunoSEQ multiplex PCR. This sample has about 120,000 clones; 65% to 80% occur once, and the top ten carry less than 3%. Germline V gives CDR1 SEHNR, CDR2 FQNEAQ (reference sequence). V was pared by 3 bases and J by 3 bases, with 8 bases of the junction left unmatched. There are 15 residues in the CDR3. This clone was seen only a few times. Its target is not known. The receptor was isolated from a woman between 40 and 55 years old in good health and CMV-seropositive. The chain has TRBV7-9 and TRBJ2-7, with TRBD1 matching over 7 bases. Sequenced: PBMCs. DNA of the CDR3: TGTGCCAGCAGCTTCGGGACAGACCGAGTCTACGAGCAGTACTTC. Translation gives CASSFGTDRVYEQYF.